This T cell receptor (beta chain) emerged from a study of blood T cell repertoires in COVID-19. The wider study: Donors in the United States, Italy and Spain gave samples during acute or convalescent COVID-19. From T cells, B-cell-depleted T cells, or PBMCs came the material, which was cDNA or gDNA.

This clone was recorded a few times. Per the original methods: Estimation of nucleated cell counts relied on the amplification of reference gene primers. Clones were sequenced by immunoSEQ multiplex PCR, and TCRdb holds only the in-frame ones, with some missing. V, J and clone size were drawn from that table, and D and trimming were deduced from the DNA. The table lists around 90,000 clones, approximately 86% of them singletons. The CDR3 is 18 residues long. Germline CDR1 reads SGHAT; CDR2 reads FQNNGV. With V trimmed by 4 bases and J by 4 bases, 14 bases remained unmatched. The sequence came from a male donor with acute or convalescent COVID-19. Sequenced input: peripheral blood. This sequence joins TRBV11-2 and TRBJ1-1, with 11 nucleotides matching TRBD1. The CDR3 sequence: CASSSRGQGAHVVTEAFF. CDR3 nucleotide sequence: TGTGCCAGCAGCTCCCGCGGACAGGGGGCGCACGTGGTCACTGAAGCTTTCTTT.